The rows below give T cell receptor beta chains drawn from one sample of a study of Ad26.COV2.S vaccination and SARS-CoV-2 variants. Data came from immunoSEQ multiplex PCR; TCRdb stores just in-frame clones and leaves some out. The repertoire holds approximately 300,000 clones, with 70% to 90% as singletons. The sequencing here drew on peripheral blood, taken in a trial of Ad26.COV2.S vaccine versus placebo. The receptors derive from a person aged 18 to 65 who received the Ad26.COV2.S COVID-19 vaccine or a placebo. Each CDR3 is given with its conserved first and last residue. The D gene is left open where the match is weak. Clone size appears in some rows only: once, few, many, or a class for an expanded clone.

V gene	J gene	D gene	clone size	CDR3 protein	CDR3 DNA
TRBV6-5	TRBJ2-5	TRBD2	-	CASSYNAGGQETQYF	TGTGCCAGCAGTTATAATGCGGGGGGACAAGAGACCCAGTACTTC
TRBV5-3	TRBJ2-6	-	-	CARSYPGRHSGANVLTF	TGTGCCAGAAGCTATCCGGGACGGCACTCTGGGGCCAACGTCCTGACTTTC
TRBV30	TRBJ2-3	TRBD2	once	CAWSAGADTQYF	TGTGCCTGGAGCGCGGGGGCAGATACGCAGTATTTT
TRBV28	TRBJ2-7	-	-	CASSFPDKLYEQYF	TGTGCCAGCAGTTTTCCGGACAAACTCTACGAGCAGTACTTC
TRBV5-1	TRBJ1-2	-	-	CASSSEDSNLYGYTF	TGCGCCAGCAGCTCAGAGGACAGTAATCTATATGGCTACACCTTC
TRBV27	TRBJ2-7	-	-	CASSLLGGSYEQYF	TGTGCCAGCAGTTTATTGGGCGGGTCCTACGAGCAGTACTTC
TRBV12-3/TRBV12-4	TRBJ1-1	TRBD1	-	CASSQQGFLAFF	TGTGCCAGCAGTCAACAGGGGTTTCTGGCTTTCTTT
TRBV24-1	TRBJ1-4	-	once	CATSDGGVGEKLFF	TGTGCCACCAGTGACGGAGGGGTAGGAGAAAAACTGTTTTTT
TRBV4-1	TRBJ2-7	-	-	CASSRGDRSPYEQYF	TGCGCCAGCAGCCGAGGAGACAGGAGCCCCTACGAGCAGTACTTC
TRBV15	TRBJ1-4	-	-	CATSLAALGTNEKLFF	TGTGCCACCAGTTTGGCGGCGTTAGGGACTAATGAAAAACTGTTTTTT
TRBV6-5	TRBJ1-3	-	-	CASSPPGAGNTIYF	TGTGCCAGCAGCCCCCCAGGGGCCGGAAACACCATATATTTT
TRBV6-4	TRBJ2-3	-	-	CASSDRGHSTDTQYF	TGTGCCAGCAGTGACCGGGGACATAGCACAGATACGCAGTATTTT
TRBV9	TRBJ1-5	TRBD1	-	CASSEGQGANQPQHF	TGTGCCAGCAGCGAAGGACAGGGGGCCAATCAGCCCCAGCATTTT
TRBV19	TRBJ2-7	TRBD1	-	CASSLTWDRREQYF	TGTGCCAGTAGCCTAACCTGGGACAGGAGAGAGCAGTACTTC
TRBV5-6	TRBJ2-1	-	-	CASSFFDEQFF	TGTGCCAGCAGCTTTTTCGATGAGCAGTTCTTC
TRBV7-9	TRBJ2-1	TRBD2	-	CATTPPGGPNNEQFF	TGTGCCACCACCCCCCCGGGGGGACCTAACAATGAGCAGTTCTTC